Presented here are 26 T cell receptor beta chains from one specimen sequenced in a study of blood T cell repertoires in COVID-19. Method: immunoSEQ multiplex PCR; TCRdb's copy keeps in-frame clones and lacks some. This sample has some 110,000 clones; 85% to 90% occur once, and the top ten carry around 3%. The source material was peripheral blood. These receptors came from a woman at least 80 years old with COVID-19, enrolled during active disease.

The chain links TRBV3-1 (or the pseudogene TRBV3-2) to TRBJ2-5, with D possibly being TRBD2 (6 bases). Germline loops: CDR1 LGHDT, CDR2 YNNKEL (reference sequence). V shed 4 bases and J shed 5 bases, with 17 bases lying between them. The CDR3 extends over 15 amino acids. CDR3 residues: CASSPPRGTGETQYF. CDR3 nucleotide sequence: TGTGCCAGCAGCCCGCCACGGGGGACTGGCGAGACCCAGTACTTC.

The J gene is TRBJ1-3, the V gene TRBV14; D may be TRBD1 (6 bases). CDR3 size: 13 residues. Trimming left V 4 bases short and J 4 bases short, with 8 bases between. Germline-derived CDR1 and CDR2 are SGHDN and FVKESK. The CDR3 is CASSLGQGNTIYF. The CDR3 DNA reads TGTGCCAGCAGCCTTGGACAGGGAAACACCATATATTTT.

The rearrangement links TRBV11-3 to TRBJ2-1; 7 bases agree with TRBD2. The V gene's germline CDR1 is SGHNT and CDR2 YENEEA. The V segment lost 2 bases and the J segment 8 bases; nucleotides outside the gene matches: 15. The CDR3 is 17 residues long. The CDR3 sequence is CASSLSVLAGAMDEQFF. CDR3 DNA sequence: TGTGCCAGCAGCTTATCGGTCCTCGCGGGAGCGATGGATGAGCAGTTCTTC. Together with reference TRBV11-3 and TRBJ2-1, the CDR3 gives the full variable domain: EAGVVQSPRYKIIEKKQPVAFWCNPISGHNTLYWYLQNLGQGPELLIRYENEEAVDDSQLPKDRFSAERLKGVDSTLKIQPAELGDSAVYLCASSLSVLAGAMDEQFFGPGTRLTVL.

V and J are TRBV28 and TRBJ2-1; 9 positions agree with TRBD2. CDR3 length: 15 residues. The V segment lost 6 bases and the J segment 8 bases; nucleotides outside the gene matches: 11. Germline loops: CDR1 MDHEN, CDR2 SYDVKM. The CDR3 protein is CASRVREIAGDEQFF. In DNA, the CDR3 is TGTGCCAGCAGGGTTAGGGAAATAGCGGGGGATGAGCAGTTCTTC. Combining the CDR3 with reference TRBV28 and TRBJ2-1 gives the whole variable domain DVKVTQSSRYLVKRTGEKVFLECVQDMDHENMFWYRQDPGLGLRLIYFSYDVKMKEKGDIPEGYSVSREKKERFSLILESASTNQTSMYLCASRVREIAGDEQFFGPGTRLTVL.

This chain connects TRBV27 to TRBJ1-6, with D possibly being TRBD1 (5 bases). The germline gives CDR1 MNHEY, CDR2 SMNVEV (reference sequence). V dropped 2 bases and J dropped 4 bases, with 6 bases sitting between them. CDR3 size: 14 residues. CDR3 DNA: TGTGCCAGCAGTTTACAGGGATATAATTCACCCCTCCACTTT. It specifies CASSLQGYNSPLHF.

A word on this clone: This same CDR3 is encoded by further DNA sequences in the sample. The chain links TRBV3-1 (or the pseudogene TRBV3-2) to TRBJ2-2; D gene uncertain. CDR1 is LGHDT and CDR2 is YNNKEL in the germline V gene (reference sequence). The CDR3 is 11 residues long. Trimming removed 6 bases at V and 6 bases at J, with 5 bases between. CDR3 sequence: CASRLSGELFF. DNA for the CDR3: TGTGCCAGCAGATTATCCGGGGAGCTGTTTTTT.

The V call is TRBV12-3 or TRBV12-4, the J call TRBJ2-1; no clear D. V lost 5 bases, J lost 9 bases, and 8 bases lay in between. The CDR3 length is 11 residues. The CDR3 region is CASSIVFEQFF. In nucleotides, the CDR3 is TGTGCCAGCAGTATAGTCTTTGAGCAGTTCTTC.

The chain couples TRBV28 to TRBJ1-5; no firm D call. Germline-derived CDR1 and CDR2 are MDHEN and SYDVKM. Between the trimmed V and J ends, which lost 4 bases and 6 bases, there was a span of 13 bases. The CDR3 has 14 amino acids. The CDR3 sequence: CASSSGREAQPQHF. The CDR3 region has the DNA TGTGCCAGCAGTTCTGGGAGGGAGGCTCAGCCCCAGCATTTT.

Only one count was recorded for this clone. The CDR3 coding sequence is TGTGCCAGCAGTAAAACATCCGGGACAGGGGAAGAGACCCAGTACTTC. Its translation: CASSKTSGTGEETQYF. V is TRBV28 and J is TRBJ2-5; 10 nucleotides agree with TRBD1. After removal of 5 bases from V and 3 bases from J, the junction contained 9 bases not matched to a gene. The CDR3 has 16 amino acids. Germline CDR1 is MDHEN and CDR2 is SYDVKM.

This clone appeared a few times. CDR3 DNA: TGTGCCACCAGTGAGCTGACTAGCGGGAGGCAGTTCTTC. It is translated as CATSELTSGRQFF. The chain carries TRBV24-1 and TRBJ2-1, with 12 bases aligning to TRBD2. The CDR3 is made up of 13 amino acids. With V trimmed by 4 bases and J by 12 bases, 3 bases remained unmatched. Germline CDR1 is KGHDR and CDR2 is SFDVKD.

The V and J genes are TRBV27 and TRBJ2-2, with 7 bases aligning to TRBD2. V was clipped by 6 bases and J by 7 bases; unmatched bases: 17. CDR1 is MNHEY, CDR2 SMNVEV, per germline (reference sequence). The CDR3 extends over 17 amino acids. The CDR3 DNA is TGTGCCAGCAGACGTAGCGGGCCCCCCTCTGGCATCGGGGAGCTGTTTTTT. This gives the protein CASRRSGPPSGIGELFF.

The CDR3 DNA sequence: TGTGCCATCAGCACCGACAGGGACCGAACTGAAGCTTTCTTT. Protein: CAISTDRDRTEAFF. This chain uses TRBV10-3 with TRBJ1-1; TRBD1 agrees at 7 bases. The junction had 9 bases not matched to a gene; V was cut back by 6 bases and J by 5 bases. Germline V lookup: CDR1 ENHRY, CDR2 SYGVKD. CDR3 size: 14 residues.

The chain links TRBV19 to TRBJ1-5, with a weak D call TRBD1 (6 bases). Germline V lookup: CDR1 LNHDA, CDR2 SQIVND (reference sequence). The germline V and J ends were trimmed by 3 bases and 2 bases, with 14 bases remaining between them. The CDR3 contains 16 residues. The DNA for the CDR3 is TGTGCCAGTAGTATTATAACAGGGTCCGGCAATCAGCCCCAGCATTTT. Its protein is CASSIITGSGNQPQHF.

This clone has just one count. The chain carries TRBV7-2 and TRBJ1-6; D is perhaps TRBD1 (5 bases). This CDR3 has 18 amino acids. The germline V and J ends were trimmed by 5 bases and 0 bases, with 17 bases remaining between them. Germline V lookup: CDR1 SGHTA, CDR2 FQGNSA. CDR3 amino acids: CASSDRQLTSSYNSPLHF. The CDR3 nucleotides read TGTGCCAGCAGCGACCGACAGCTAACCAGCTCCTATAATTCACCCCTCCACTTT.

The genes are TRBV3-1 (or the pseudogene TRBV3-2) and TRBJ2-3; 7 positions match TRBD2. The V gene's germline CDR1 is LGHDT and CDR2 YNNKEL (reference sequence). Trimming removed 4 bases from V and 0 bases from J; junction bases left unmatched: 10. The CDR3 is 17 residues long. CDR3 DNA: TGTGCCAGCAGCCTGCGGGACGCTAGCGGAAGCACAGATACGCAGTATTTT. This encodes CASSLRDASGSTDTQYF.

CDR3 sequence: CASSVGPTEGNNEQFF. In DNA, the CDR3 is TGTGCCAGCAGCGTAGGTCCGACGGAGGGGAACAATGAGCAGTTCTTC. The V and J genes are TRBV9 and TRBJ2-1, with D possibly TRBD2 on 6 matching bases. The V gene lost 0 bases and the J gene lost 5 bases, with 15 bases spanning the gap. The CDR3 contains 16 residues. Per germline, CDR1 SGDLS and CDR2 YYNGEE.

J is TRBJ2-4 and V is TRBV6-2 or TRBV6-3, with 7 bases lining up with TRBD1. The V gene end was trimmed by 3 bases and the J gene end by 6 bases; junction bases not matched to a gene: 8. Per the germline V gene, CDR1 is MNHEY and CDR2 is SVGEGT. The CDR3 covers 15 residues. This chain's CDR3 is CASSYSDRVGNIQYF. The CDR3 region has the DNA TGTGCCAGCAGTTATTCCGACAGGGTAGGAAACATTCAGTACTTC.

The chain uses TRBV19 and TRBJ2-7; 7 bases are shared with TRBD1. The CDR3 sequence is 13 residues long. The V segment lost 5 bases and the J segment 4 bases; nucleotides outside the gene matches: 5. Germline lookup yields CDR1 LNHDA and CDR2 SQIVND (reference sequence). The CDR3 spells CASSPRGLYEQYF. The CDR3 coding sequence is TGTGCCAGTAGTCCGAGGGGGCTGTACGAGCAGTACTTC.

V usage is TRBV21-1 and J usage is TRBJ1-1; TRBD1 is taken as the D call from the table, unchecked against the DNA. TRBV21-1 is reported as a pseudogene. This CDR3 region has 16 residues. The CDR3 nucleotides are TGTGCCAGCAGGTTAGACAGGGGGTTAATGAACACTGAAGCTTTCTTT. This codes for CASRLDRGLMNTEAFF.

V usage is TRBV19 and J usage is TRBJ2-7; D not resolved. This CDR3 comprises 15 residues. CDR1 is LNHDA, CDR2 SQIVND, per germline (reference sequence). The V end lost 3 bases, the J end lost 3 bases, and 15 bases lay between the germline ends. The CDR3 protein is CASSITGASNYEQYF. The CDR3, as DNA: TGTGCCAGTAGTATCACCGGAGCGTCCAACTACGAGCAGTACTTC.

V usage is TRBV11-2 and J usage is TRBJ2-7; 14 bases are shared with TRBD2. The CDR3 runs to 16 residues. The germline V gene encodes CDR1 SGHAT and CDR2 FQNNGV. Losses at the gene ends were 5 bases for V and 6 bases for J; bases not matched to a gene: 9. CDR3 loop: CASSQGLAGARGEQYF. As DNA, the CDR3 is TGTGCCAGCAGCCAGGGACTAGCGGGAGCAAGAGGCGAGCAGTACTTC.

This clone was observed a few times. The CDR3 region is CASSYPPGGSIYGYTF. CDR3 DNA sequence: TGTGCCAGCAGCTATCCACCAGGGGGCTCCATCTATGGCTACACCTTC. The rearrangement links TRBV28 to TRBJ1-2; 8 bases fit TRBD1. CDR1 MDHEN and CDR2 SYDVKM come from the germline V gene. This CDR3 is built from 16 residues. The ends lost 6 bases at V and 4 bases at J; junction bases unmatched: 13.

This chain links TRBV11-2 with TRBJ2-7; TRBD2 might be the D (6 bases). V lost 4 bases to trimming and J lost 4 bases, with 14 bases between them. The CDR3 extends over 14 amino acids. CDR1 and CDR2 (germline): SGHAT, FQNNGV. The CDR3 loop reads CASSYLGGNYEQYF. The CDR3 DNA follows: TGTGCCAGCAGCTACCTTGGGGGGAATTACGAGCAGTACTTC.

J is TRBJ2-5 and V is TRBV10-3; D might be TRBD1 (5 bases). Trimming pared 6 bases from V and 1 base from J, leaving 12 bases between. Germline-derived CDR1 and CDR2 are ENHRY and SYGVKD. The CDR3 loop spans 14 amino acids. The CDR3, as DNA: TGTGCCATCAGAGGGGTAGGCAGCCAAGAGACCCAGTACTTC. This sequence encodes CAIRGVGSQETQYF.

The gene calls are TRBV5-6 and TRBJ2-7; 7 bases map to TRBD1. Trimming took 7 bases from V and 2 from J; bases not matched to a gene: 6. The CDR3 has 13 residues. Germline V CDR1 and CDR2: SGHDT, YYEEEE. CDR3 loop: CASSSRGTYEQYF. In DNA form, the CDR3 reads TGTGCCAGCTCGAGCAGGGGGACCTACGAGCAGTACTTC.

This chain links TRBV19 with TRBJ1-2; 10 bases match TRBD1. Per germline, CDR1 LNHDA and CDR2 SQIVND (reference sequence). Germline trimming cut 5 bases from V and 4 bases from J; bases unmatched to any gene: 13. The CDR3 covers 17 residues. CDR3: CASSVEAGTGAFYGYTF. In DNA, the CDR3 is TGTGCCAGTAGTGTTGAAGCCGGGACAGGGGCGTTCTATGGCTACACCTTC.